These 14 T cell receptor beta chains were sequenced from one sample in a study of blood T cell repertoires in COVID-19. Here immunoSEQ multiplex PCR was the method, and the copy in TCRdb shows in-frame clones only, minus some. This table has around 250,000 clones, about 82% appearing once. The specimen was peripheral blood. Receptors originate from a man between 50 and 59 years old with active or convalescent COVID-19.

The chain combines TRBV11-3 with TRBJ2-7; D possibly corresponds to TRBD2 (6 bases). V was pared by 0 bases and J by 7 bases, with 10 bases between. Germline V gene sequence: CDR1 SGHNT, CDR2 YENEEA. The CDR3 consists of 13 residues. This chain's CDR3 is CASSLDTGGEQYF. The CDR3 DNA follows: TGTGCCAGCAGCTTAGATACCGGGGGAGAGCAGTACTTC. The whole variable domain, remainder taken from reference TRBV11-3 and TRBJ2-7, is EAGVVQSPRYKIIEKKQPVAFWCNPISGHNTLYWYLQNLGQGPELLIRYENEEAVDDSQLPKDRFSAERLKGVDSTLKIQPAELGDSAVYLCASSLDTGGEQYFGPGTRLTVT.

The chain employs TRBV18 and TRBJ1-1; no firm D call. The CDR3 has 16 residues. Trimming cost V 4 bases and J 0 bases, with 15 bases left between them. Germline CDR1 KGHSH, CDR2 LQKENI. The CDR3: CASSRNGVVMNTEAFF. Here the CDR3 DNA reads TGTGCCAGCTCACGAAACGGGGTGGTCATGAACACTGAAGCTTTCTTT.

The chain uses TRBV4-1 and TRBJ2-1, with 7 nucleotides matching TRBD2. Germline lookup yields CDR1 MGHRA and CDR2 YSYEKL. This CDR3 contains 16 residues. J gave up 6 bases and V 5 bases, and 13 bases lay outside the gene matches. The CDR3: CASSYSTTGGRNEQFF. CDR3 DNA: TGCGCCAGCAGCTACTCCACGACGGGAGGACGCAATGAGCAGTTCTTC.

The V call is TRBV6-5, the J call TRBJ2-3; 9 nucleotides agree with TRBD2. The CDR3 contains 16 residues. CDR1 and CDR2 (germline): MNHEY, SVGAGI. V lost 0 bases, J lost 1 base, and 2 bases stayed unmatched. CDR3: CASSYSRGRGTDTQYF. CDR3 DNA sequence: TGTGCCAGCAGTTACTCTCGCGGGAGGGGCACAGATACGCAGTATTTT.

The chain is built from TRBV5-1 and TRBJ2-1, with D perhaps TRBD2 (5 bases). The CDR3 runs 15 residues. V shed 0 bases and J shed 0 bases, with 7 bases lying between them. Germline V gene sequence: CDR1 SGHRS, CDR2 YFSETQ. The CDR3 sequence is CASSLGAASYNEQFF. The DNA for the CDR3 is TGCGCCAGCAGCTTGGGAGCGGCCTCCTACAATGAGCAGTTCTTC.

This clone showed up just a few times. The J gene is TRBJ1-1, the V gene TRBV7-8; no definite D call. CDR3 length equals 17 residues. V lost 3 bases and J 3 bases, leaving 20 bases between the germline ends. In germline, CDR1 is SGHVS, CDR2 FQNEAQ. The CDR3 sequence: CASSLGQTSLGDTEAFF. CDR3 DNA sequence: TGTGCCAGCAGCTTGGGCCAGACGTCCCTCGGGGACACTGAAGCTTTCTTT. The full variable domain, in which reference TRBV7-8 and TRBJ1-1 provide the parts outside the CDR3, is GAGVSQSPRYKVAKRGQDVALRCDPISGHVSLFWYQQALGQGPEFLTYFQNEAQLDKSGLPSDRFFAERPEGSVSTLKIQRTQQEDSAVYLCASSLGQTSLGDTEAFFGQGTRLTVV.

There are a few counts of this clone. J is TRBJ2-7 and V is TRBV13; 8 bases line up with TRBD2. The CDR3 runs 15 residues. The J segment lost 2 bases and the V segment lost 4 bases, leaving 7 bases of the junction unmatched. Germline CDR1 is PRHDT and CDR2 is FYEKMQ (reference sequence). Here the CDR3 reads CASSYTSGTTYEQYF. The CDR3, as DNA: TGTGCCAGCAGCTATACTAGCGGAACGACCTACGAGCAGTACTTC.

The J gene is TRBJ2-7, the V gene TRBV19, with TRBD1 identical over 10 bases. The V segment lost 5 bases and the J segment 5 bases; nucleotides outside the gene matches: 9. The CDR3 loop spans 15 amino acids. Germline assignment: CDR1 LNHDA and CDR2 SQIVND (reference sequence). CDR3 amino acids: CASSLPGQGRNEQYF. CDR3 nucleotide sequence: TGTGCCAGTAGTTTACCGGGACAGGGGCGGAACGAGCAGTACTTC.

The V gene is TRBV9, the J gene TRBJ2-5; D is undetermined. Trimming took 0 bases from V and 2 from J, leaving 5 bases between them. Looked up from germline, CDR1 is SGDLS and CDR2 is YYNGEE. This CDR3 region has 13 residues. CDR3 region: CASSVAIQETQYF. The CDR3 region has the DNA TGTGCCAGCAGCGTAGCCATTCAAGAGACCCAGTACTTC.

This chain connects TRBV18 to TRBJ2-5; unclear D gene. The germline gives CDR1 KGHSH, CDR2 LQKENI. CDR3 length equals 13 residues. Trimming pared 0 bases from V and 5 bases from J, leaving 7 bases between. CDR3 nucleotide sequence: TGTGCCAGCTCACCACCGAGTGTGGAGACCCAGTACTTC. Translated: CASSPPSVETQYF.

The rearrangement links TRBV5-1 to TRBJ2-5; tentatively, D is TRBD1 (6 bases). Trimming took off 0 bases at V and 5 bases at J, with 17 bases between the two ends. This CDR3 has 16 residues. Looked up from germline, CDR1 is SGHRS and CDR2 is YFSETQ. The chain's CDR3 is CASSLAPNRESETQYF. CDR3 coding DNA: TGCGCCAGCAGCTTGGCCCCGAACAGGGAGTCGGAGACCCAGTACTTC.

V gene TRBV6-5 combines with J gene TRBJ1-6; D call uncertain. Germline values: CDR1 MNHEY, CDR2 SVGAGI. This CDR3 is 15 amino acids long. The V and J ends lost 7 bases and 0 bases respectively, with 10 bases between them. CDR3 nucleotides: TGTGCCAGCACCCCCCGGGTCTCCTATAATTCACCCCTCCACTTT. Its translation is CASTPRVSYNSPLHF.

Details on this clone: The sample carries other DNA sequences with the same CDR3. This chain links TRBV29-1 with TRBJ2-7, with D unresolved. Germline values: CDR1 SQVTM, CDR2 ANQGSEA. There are 11 residues in the CDR3. Trimming stripped 4 bases from V and 1 base from J, with 5 bases between. The CDR3 nucleotides read TGCAGCGTTGGCAGTTCCTACGAGCAGTACTTC. Translated: CSVGSSYEQYF.

CDR3 sequence: CASSLGDRGYDTQYF. As DNA, the CDR3 is TGTGCCAGCAGCTTAGGGGACAGGGGATACGATACGCAGTATTTT. The V and J genes are TRBV11-2 and TRBJ2-3; the match to TRBD1 covers 10 bases. The CDR3 is 15 amino acids. CDR1 SGHAT and CDR2 FQNNGV come from the germline V gene. Trimming at V came to 1 base and at J to 6 bases, leaving 4 bases not matched to a gene. Variable domain in full (rest from reference TRBV11-2 and TRBJ2-3): EAGVAQSPRYKIIEKRQSVAFWCNPISGHATLYWYQQILGQGPKLLIQFQNNGVVDDSQLPKDRFSAERLKGVDSTLKIQPAKLEDSAVYLCASSLGDRGYDTQYFGPGTRLTVL.